The source of this TCR beta chain is a study of technical replicates of blood from a few donors. V was shortened by 6 bases and J by 3 bases, with 29 bases between the two germline ends. CDR3 length: 19 residues. CDR1 and CDR2 from the germline V gene are SGHRS and YFSETQ. The protocol was immunoSEQ multiplex PCR, while the TCRdb copy is restricted to in-frame clones and leaves out a portion. The repertoire includes 95,000 to 100,000 clones, 95% of them detected once, and around 0.22% sits in the top ten. The chain is built from TRBV5-1 and TRBJ2-3; tentatively, D is TRBD2 (6 bases). Sequencing was performed on T cells isolated from PBMCs. The receptor was derived from a human donor in good health. The CDR3: CASTLIPPPTRIGTDTQYF. DNA for the CDR3: TGCGCCAGCACCCTAATTCCCCCCCCGACTAGAATCGGTACAGATACGCAGTATTTT.